The 26 T cell receptor beta chains reported below all come from one sample, sequenced in a study of CD8+ T cells in alopecia areata. Documented treatment: oral pan-JAK inhibitor, 5-10 mg twice daily. Sequencing relied on a cDNA template that was reverse transcribed from extracted RNA. Libraries were prepared by immunoSEQ multiplex PCR; TCRdb keeps only in-frame clonotypes and omits some of them. This table holds about 94,000 clones, 70% to 85% found once. The sequences come from CD8+ T cells sorted from blood, collected between weeks 43 and 45, from a patient treated with tofacitinib. All receptors come from a human donor with alopecia areata.

This chain joins TRBV7-6 and TRBJ2-7; 11 nucleotides line up with TRBD1. Trimming at V came to 5 bases and at J to 6 bases, leaving 6 bases not matched to a gene. Germline values: CDR1 SGHVS, CDR2 FNYEAQ. This CDR3 region has 14 residues. This chain's CDR3 is CASSLGQGAGEQYF. CDR3 DNA sequence: TGTGCCAGCAGCCTTGGACAGGGGGCAGGCGAGCAGTACTTC. Filled out from reference TRBV7-6 and TRBJ2-7, the complete variable domain reads GAGVSQSPRYKVTKRGQDVALRCDPISGHVSLYWYRQALGQGPEFLTYFNYEAQQDKSGLPNDRFSAERPEGSISTLTIQRTEQRDSAMYRCASSLGQGAGEQYFGPGTRLTVT.

V usage is TRBV11-2 and J usage is TRBJ2-1; 7 bases line up with TRBD1. CDR3 length: 15 amino acids. CDR1 and CDR2 from the germline V gene are SGHAT and FQNNGV. The J segment lost 3 bases and the V segment lost 4 bases, leaving 6 bases of the junction unmatched. The CDR3 loop reads CASSSPQGVYNEQFF. The CDR3 nucleotides read TGTGCCAGCAGCTCCCCGCAGGGGGTCTACAATGAGCAGTTCTTC.

This rearrangement joins TRBV19 to TRBJ1-5, with 7 positions matching TRBD1. CDR3 length equals 14 residues. Germline trimming cut 5 bases from V and 2 bases from J; bases unmatched to any gene: 3. Germline loops: CDR1 LNHDA, CDR2 SQIVND (reference sequence). DNA for the CDR3: TGTGCCAGTAGTGGGACAGCCCGCAATCAGCCCCAGCATTTT. Translating gives CASSGTARNQPQHF.

As concerns this clone: This sample includes further DNA sequences coding for the same CDR3. The chain carries TRBV29-1 and TRBJ2-1; a possible D gene is TRBD2 (6 bases). Germline loops: CDR1 SQVTM, CDR2 ANQGSEA. Trimming took off 4 bases at V and 0 bases at J, with 7 bases between the two ends. CDR3 size: 13 residues. The chain's CDR3 is CSVVGGSYNEQFF. The CDR3 coding sequence is TGCAGCGTTGTCGGGGGCTCCTACAATGAGCAGTTCTTC.

The J gene is TRBJ2-5, the V gene TRBV9; 9 bases line up with TRBD2. The CDR3 is made up of 15 amino acids. CDR1 and CDR2 from the germline V gene are SGDLS and YYNGEE. V shed 2 bases and J 2 bases; nucleotides not matched to a gene: 4. CDR3 in amino acids: CASSVTSGIQETQYF. DNA for the CDR3: TGTGCCAGCAGCGTGACTAGCGGAATTCAAGAGACCCAGTACTTC.

The table lists this clone with a count of one. The chain has TRBV30 and TRBJ2-3; the match to TRBD1 covers 9 bases. Germline trimming cut 1 base from V and 4 bases from J; bases unmatched to any gene: 6. In germline, CDR1 is GTSNPN, CDR2 SVGIG (reference sequence). This CDR3 region has 15 residues. The CDR3 sequence: CAWSEGTGTADTQYF. The CDR3 DNA follows: TGTGCCTGGAGTGAAGGGACAGGGACAGCAGATACGCAGTATTTT.

The sample holds a few counts of this clone. The chain recombines TRBV7-9 with TRBJ2-7, with 7 bases lining up with TRBD1. V trimming: 5 bases; J trimming: 4 bases; junction bases outside the gene matches: 8. Germline assignment: CDR1 SEHNR and CDR2 FQNEAQ (reference sequence). The CDR3 contains 14 residues. This CDR3 is CASSQGTAGYEQYF. CDR3 coding DNA: TGTGCCAGCAGCCAAGGGACAGCTGGATACGAGCAGTACTTC.

This clone was observed a few times. Other DNA sequences from this sample encode an identical CDR3 as well. The chain uses TRBV7-3 and TRBJ2-1, with D possibly TRBD1 on 7 matching bases. Looked up from germline, CDR1 is SGHTA and CDR2 is FQGTGA. The CDR3 covers 12 residues. Trimming removed 5 bases from V and 7 bases from J, with 9 bases in between. The CDR3 loop reads CASSPGGNEQFF. The CDR3 DNA is TGTGCCAGCAGCCCAGGGGGGAATGAGCAGTTCTTC.

This clone was found a few times. This rearrangement joins TRBV27 to TRBJ1-2; 7 nucleotides align to TRBD1. V trimming: 4 bases; J trimming: 5 bases; junction bases outside the gene matches: 13. The germline gives CDR1 MNHEY, CDR2 SMNVEV (reference sequence). The CDR3 extends over 16 amino acids. The chain's CDR3 is CASSSKNPRDSYGYTF. CDR3 DNA sequence: TGTGCCAGCAGTTCCAAAAATCCCCGGGACAGTTATGGCTACACCTTC.

CDR3 in DNA: TGTGCCACCAGCACCACGGTCGGCCCTTGGGGCGGGGATCGGAATGAGCAGTTCTTC. It specifies CATSTTVGPWGGDRNEQFF. V and J are TRBV15 and TRBJ2-1; possibly TRBD2 for D (6 bases). The CDR3 length is 19 residues. Germline CDR1 is LNHNV and CDR2 is YYDKDF (reference sequence). V was trimmed by 4 bases and J by 7 bases, leaving 29 bases between them.

The CDR3: CAWSPGRGGSYNSPLHF. Here the CDR3 DNA reads TGTGCCTGGAGTCCCGGCAGGGGCGGCTCCTATAATTCACCCCTCCACTTT. The chain has TRBV30 and TRBJ1-6; tentative D call: TRBD1 (6 bases). Germline CDR1 GTSNPN, CDR2 SVGIG (reference sequence). Trimming took off 2 bases at V and 0 bases at J, with 14 bases between the two ends. This CDR3 has 17 amino acids.

A word on this clone: One base away lies a much larger clone, so this may be a sequencing read error. The sample has other DNA sequences that encode this CDR3 too. The J gene is TRBJ1-1, the V gene TRBV7-2; no reliable D call. The CDR3 is 14 residues long. Germline-derived CDR1 and CDR2 are SGHTA and FQGNSA. Trimming took off 3 bases at V and 0 bases at J, with 8 bases between the two ends. The chain's CDR3 is CASSFGQMNTEAFF. DNA for the CDR3: TGTGCCAGCAGCTTCGGGCAGATGAACACTGAAGCTTTCTTT.

V usage is TRBV30 and J usage is TRBJ2-3; 10 positions match TRBD1. Germline CDR1 is GTSNPN and CDR2 is SVGIG (reference sequence). Trimming cost V 1 base and J 6 bases; bases outside gene matches: 19. The CDR3 runs 19 residues. DNA for the CDR3: TGTGCCTGGAGTGAGGGACAGGGGAGATGGGATGGGTCGTCGGATACGCAGTATTTT. Translated: CAWSEGQGRWDGSSDTQYF.

The chain combines TRBV7-3 with TRBJ1-2, with 9 bases fitting TRBD1. V dropped 5 bases and J dropped 6; count of bases not matched to a gene: 4. From germline, CDR1 is SGHTA and CDR2 FQGTGA. The CDR3 has 13 amino acids. The CDR3 protein is CASSHRQGDGYTF. CDR3 nucleotide sequence: TGTGCCAGCAGCCATAGACAGGGGGATGGCTACACCTTC.

The rearrangement uses TRBV11-2 and TRBJ1-2; 8 bases line up with TRBD1. The trim removed 5 bases at V and 2 bases at J, leaving 10 bases unmatched. The CDR3 is made up of 16 amino acids. Germline-derived CDR1 and CDR2 are SGHAT and FQNNGV. The CDR3 nucleotides read TGTGCCAGCAGCCGCGCCGGGACAGGCTTCAACTATGGCTACACCTTC. Its protein is CASSRAGTGFNYGYTF.

This clone was seen a few times. V and J are TRBV10-3 and TRBJ2-7, with 7 bases matching TRBD1. The ends lost 6 bases at V and 2 bases at J; junction bases unmatched: 7. The CDR3 consists of 14 residues. Germline lookup yields CDR1 ENHRY and CDR2 SYGVKD. CDR3 sequence: CAIRDDRVPYEQYF. DNA for the CDR3: TGTGCCATCAGAGACGACAGGGTTCCCTACGAGCAGTACTTC.

The chain combines TRBV29-1 with TRBJ1-1; D is unclear. From germline, CDR1 is SQVTM and CDR2 ANQGSEA. The CDR3 has 11 amino acids. Trimming cost V 7 bases and J 3 bases, with 9 bases left between them. Here the CDR3 DNA reads TGCAGCGGATGGGTGGACACTGAAGCTTTCTTT. This sequence encodes CSGWVDTEAFF.

The V call is TRBV5-1, the J call TRBJ2-5; D is undetermined. Germline CDR1 reads SGHRS; CDR2 reads YFSETQ. V was trimmed by 0 bases and J by 3 bases, leaving 15 bases between them. This CDR3 spans 16 amino acids. Here the CDR3 DNA reads TGCGCCAGCAGCTTGGATTTAGGTGTCTTCGAAGAGACCCAGTACTTC. It is translated as CASSLDLGVFEETQYF.

The chain joins TRBV2 to TRBJ1-4, with a possible D match to TRBD1 (6 bases). With 2 bases removed from V and 8 bases from J, the gap between germline ends came to 15 bases. This CDR3 spans 15 amino acids. CDR1 and CDR2 (germline): SNHLY, FYNNEI. This CDR3 reads CASSEPDRNPEKLFF. The DNA of the CDR3 is TGTGCCAGCAGTGAACCGGACAGAAACCCCGAAAAACTGTTTTTT.

The chain has TRBV29-1 and TRBJ1-2; D may be TRBD1 (5 bases). With 3 bases removed from V and 6 bases from J, the gap between germline ends came to 20 bases. Germline V gene data show CDR1 as SQVTM and CDR2 as ANQGSEA. The CDR3 runs to 15 residues. DNA of the CDR3: TGCAGCGTTGAGGCATTAGATTTGGCAGGGAATGGCTACACCTTC. It is translated as CSVEALDLAGNGYTF.

In its sample, this clone was seen once. The chain combines TRBV6-6 with TRBJ1-6; tentative D call: TRBD1 (6 bases). Trimming left V 7 bases short and J 5 bases short, with 15 bases between. CDR3 size: 15 residues. CDR1 and CDR2 from the germline V gene are MNHNY and SVGAGI (reference sequence). CDR3 DNA sequence: TGTGCCAGCAACTTACGGGACAAGAATAATTCACCCCTCCACTTT. Amino acids: CASNLRDKNNSPLHF.

The rearrangement uses TRBV27 and TRBJ2-7; TRBD1 agrees at 10 bases. The germline CDR1 and CDR2 sequences are MNHEY and SMNVEV (reference sequence). The CDR3 loop spans 14 amino acids. V gave up 5 bases and J gave up 2 bases; unmatched junction bases: 3. CDR3 residues: CASSTGQGAYEQYF. As DNA, the CDR3 is TGTGCCAGCAGTACCGGACAGGGGGCCTACGAGCAGTACTTC.

This rearrangement joins TRBV25-1 to TRBJ1-2; TRBD1 is a possible D gene (6 bases). V was shortened by 6 bases and J by 8 bases, with 13 bases between the two germline ends. This CDR3 spans 12 amino acids. Germline V lookup: CDR1 MGHDK, CDR2 SYGVNS. DNA for the CDR3: TGTGCCAGCAGCACCGGGGGGCTCGGCTACACCTTC. This translates into CASSTGGLGYTF.

The V gene is TRBV29-1, the J gene TRBJ1-2; 7 bases are shared with TRBD1. Trimming removed 4 bases from V and 8 bases from J; junction bases left unmatched: 10. CDR1 is SQVTM and CDR2 is ANQGSEA in the germline V gene. This CDR3 region has 13 residues. The DNA of the CDR3 is TGCAGCGTTGTTGGGACAGCCCCTGGGGGCTACACCTTC. Amino acid sequence: CSVVGTAPGGYTF.

The rearrangement uses TRBV19 and TRBJ1-5; no firm D call. The CDR3 contains 15 residues. V shed 3 bases and J shed 0 bases, with 9 bases lying between them. From germline, CDR1 is LNHDA and CDR2 SQIVND (reference sequence). CDR3 sequence (DNA): TGTGCCAGTAGTATCAGTGGGAATAGCAATCAGCCCCAGCATTTT. Amino acid sequence: CASSISGNSNQPQHF.

This chain uses TRBV7-2 with TRBJ2-4; 7 bases are a match to TRBD1. The CDR3 runs 13 residues. Germline lookup yields CDR1 SGHTA and CDR2 FQGNSA. V dropped 5 bases and J dropped 6; count of bases not matched to a gene: 4. The CDR3: CASSAGDRNIQYF. The CDR3 bases are TGTGCCAGCAGCGCAGGGGACAGAAACATTCAGTACTTC.